A selection of T cell receptor beta chains follows, all from one sample in a study of cytomegalovirus exposure and HLA in healthy donors. Using immunoSEQ multiplex PCR, the repertoire was profiled, and TCRdb retains in-frame clones only, with some absent. This sample yields tens of thousands of clones, of which approximately 74% are seen a single time; about 20% belongs to the top ten. Specimen: PBMCs. The receptors come from a woman younger than 45 in good health and CMV-seropositive. CDR3s leave out the opening cysteine and the closing phenylalanine or tryptophan. Clone size is not always given. Where it is, it says once, few, many or a class for expanded clones.

>TRBJ1-2|-|TRBV2
ASTDYGGGYT
>TRBJ1-1|once|TRBV27
ASSFVGLNTEAF
>TRBJ2-7|-|TRBV28
ASSPGQGAREQY
>TRBJ2-1|-|TRBV6-1
ASSDRPGTRDEQF
>TRBJ1-1|-|TRBV10-1
ASVRGGTEAF
>TRBJ1-1|-|TRBV19
ASKGVPGNAEAF
>TRBJ2-1|medium-sized|TRBV9
ASSVPGYNEQF
>TRBJ2-7|-|TRBV9
ASSVEAGAYEQY
>TRBJ1-1|-|TRBV10-1
ASSDLDTEAF
>TRBJ2-7|few|TRBV30
AWSPGQDAYEQY
>TRBJ2-2|-|TRBV7-2
ASSFLAGLYTGELF
>TRBJ1-5|few|TRBV28
ASSLSSRVRQPQH
>TRBJ2-7|-|TRBV4-2
ASSPTSGTGPYEQY
>TRBJ2-7|-|TRBV7-2
ASSLEASEQY
>TRBJ2-1|-|TRBV5-1
ASSGGTSGTNEQF
>TRBJ2-5|-|TRBV7-9
ASSLATGGGETQY
>TRBJ2-1|-|TRBV7-9
ASSWTSGEQF
>TRBJ2-5|-|TRBV5-1
ASTWTGQETQY
>TRBJ1-1|few|TRBV6-1
ASRRTGTAEAF
>TRBJ1-2|once|TRBV28
ASSQPGYGYT
>TRBJ1-6|few|TRBV10-3
AISESPGGVRSPLH
>TRBJ2-1|-|TRBV2
ASSPGGQGDNEQF
>TRBJ1-2|-|TRBV28
ASSLMGQTIYGYT
>TRBJ2-3|few|TRBV6-6
ASGHGLFTDTQY
>TRBJ2-1|once|TRBV6-4
ASSAREGASYNEQF
>TRBJ1-1|-|TRBV5-6
ASSLYLSGNTEAF
>TRBJ2-2|few|TRBV5-4
ASRADGELF
>TRBJ1-1|-|TRBV7-9
ASSPPGRAGTEAF
>TRBJ2-5|-|TRBV30
AWRGSSGYGTQY
>TRBJ1-1|-|TRBV28
ASSPNMWGGTTAEAF
>TRBJ1-1|-|TRBV28
ASSLTGGTEAF
>TRBJ2-1|-|TRBV7-9
ASSPKGTSGNEQF
>TRBJ2-7|-|TRBV4-3
ASSQDPPGLAGFEQY
>TRBJ1-1|-|TRBV5-6
ASSLVDMRNTEAF
>TRBJ1-5|-|TRBV27
ASSAYRENQPQH
>TRBJ2-1|-|TRBV6-1
ASSDGAPSYNEQF
>TRBJ2-7|once|TRBV5-1
ASSPNTLAGGVLQY
>TRBJ2-7|-|TRBV11-2
ASSPLAGFSYEQY
>TRBJ2-2|once|TRBV10-3
AISDGAGELF
>TRBJ2-7|-|TRBV5-1
ASSLYGTAPYEQY
>TRBJ1-1|-|TRBV18
ASSLSGLDTEAF
>TRBJ2-3|-|TRBV29-1
SVEGLAPRTDTQY
>TRBJ2-7|-|TRBV5-1
ASSLAGMTYEQY
>TRBJ1-5|-|TRBV6-5
ASSSGGGNQPQH
>TRBJ2-6|-|TRBV30
AWSPRSGGANVLT
>TRBJ2-1|-|TRBV30
AWSKSLAGPYNEQF
>TRBJ1-2|once|TRBV19
ASSLITGYGYT
>TRBJ2-2|-|TRBV7-8
ASSLRGGELF
>TRBJ2-1|-|TRBV4-1
ASSLKAAPSYNEQF
>TRBJ1-1|-|TRBV4-3
ASSHDRMNTEAF
>TRBJ1-2|-|TRBV2
ASSVGRTEYYGYT
>TRBJ2-7|-|TRBV30
AWRLAGLISSYEQY
>TRBJ1-1|-|TRBV5-1
ASSRVGGEAF
>TRBJ1-1|-|TRBV11-1
ASSLTLQGSGAF
>TRBJ2-1|once|TRBV5-1
ASSLLASYNEQF
>TRBJ1-1|-|TRBV2
ASRGDITEAF
>TRBJ2-7|-|TRBV10-1
ASNFYGAHWYEQY
>TRBJ1-2|-|TRBV7-2
ASSLALIYGYT
>TRBJ1-3|-|TRBV11-2
ASSFRRDSGNTIY